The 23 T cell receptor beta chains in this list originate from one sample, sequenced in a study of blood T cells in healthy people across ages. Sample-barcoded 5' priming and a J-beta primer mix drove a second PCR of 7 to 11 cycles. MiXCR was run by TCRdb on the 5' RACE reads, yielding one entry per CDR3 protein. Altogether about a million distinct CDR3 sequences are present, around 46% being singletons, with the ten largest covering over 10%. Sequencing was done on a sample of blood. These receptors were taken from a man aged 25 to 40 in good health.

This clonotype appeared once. CDR3 DNA: TGCGCCAGCAGCCAAGTCCATATCGATGGCGGCGAGCAGTACTTC. The encoded protein is CASSQVHIDGGEQYF. The rearrangement uses TRBV4-1 and TRBJ2-5; no definite D call. The J call may be mistaken, given a closer DNA end match to TRBJ2-7. The germline CDR1 and CDR2 sequences are MGHRA and YSYEKL. CDR3 size: 15 residues.

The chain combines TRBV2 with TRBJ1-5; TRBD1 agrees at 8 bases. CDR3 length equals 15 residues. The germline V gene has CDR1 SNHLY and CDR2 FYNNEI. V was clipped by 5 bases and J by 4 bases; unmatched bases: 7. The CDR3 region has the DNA TGTGCCAGCAGTCCGCGCGACAGGGGAAATCAGCCCCAGCATTTT. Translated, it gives CASSPRDRGNQPQHF.

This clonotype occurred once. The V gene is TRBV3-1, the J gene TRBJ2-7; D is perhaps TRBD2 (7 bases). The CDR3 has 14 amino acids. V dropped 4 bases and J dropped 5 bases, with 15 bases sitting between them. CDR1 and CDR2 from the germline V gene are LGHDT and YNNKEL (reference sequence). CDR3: CASSRGGGHDEQYF. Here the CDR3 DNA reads TGTGCCAGCAGCCGGGGGGGGGGGCACGACGAGCAGTACTTC.

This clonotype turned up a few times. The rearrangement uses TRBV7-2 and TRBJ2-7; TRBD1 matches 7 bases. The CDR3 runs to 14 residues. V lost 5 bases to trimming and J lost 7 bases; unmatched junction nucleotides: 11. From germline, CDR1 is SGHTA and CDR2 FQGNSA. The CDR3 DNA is TGTGCCAGCAGCACGGACAGGTCAGCCAGGGAGCAGTACTTC. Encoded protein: CASSTDRSAREQYF. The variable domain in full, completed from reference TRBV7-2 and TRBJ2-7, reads GAGVSQSPSNKVTEKGKDVELRCDPISGHTALYWYRQSLGQGLEFLIYFQGNSAPDKSGLPSDRFSAERTGGSVSTLTIQRTQQEDSAVYLCASSTDRSAREQYFGPGTRLTVT.

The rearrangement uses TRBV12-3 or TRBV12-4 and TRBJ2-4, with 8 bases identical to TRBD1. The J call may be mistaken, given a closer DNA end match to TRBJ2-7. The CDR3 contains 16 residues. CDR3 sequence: CASSLATPRTGNEQYF. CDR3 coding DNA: TGTGCCAGCAGTTTGGCGACCCCTCGGACAGGGAACGAGCAGTACTTC.

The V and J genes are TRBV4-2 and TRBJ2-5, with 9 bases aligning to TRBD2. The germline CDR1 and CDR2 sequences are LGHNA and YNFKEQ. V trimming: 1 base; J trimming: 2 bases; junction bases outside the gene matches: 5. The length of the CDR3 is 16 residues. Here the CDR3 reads CASSQVTSGYQETQYF. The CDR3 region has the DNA TGTGCCAGCAGCCAAGTTACTAGCGGGTATCAAGAGACCCAGTACTTC.

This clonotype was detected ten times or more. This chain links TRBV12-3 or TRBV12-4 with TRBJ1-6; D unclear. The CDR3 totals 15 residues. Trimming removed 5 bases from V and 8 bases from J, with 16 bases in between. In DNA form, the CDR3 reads TGTGCCAGCAGTGAGACTAAGGGCGCATATTCACCCCTCCACTTT. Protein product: CASSETKGAYSPLHF.

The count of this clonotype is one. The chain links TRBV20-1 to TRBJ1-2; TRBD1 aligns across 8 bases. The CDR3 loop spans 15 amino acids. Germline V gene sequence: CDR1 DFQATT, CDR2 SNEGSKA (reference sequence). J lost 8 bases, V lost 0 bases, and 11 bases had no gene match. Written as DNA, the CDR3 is TGCAGTGCTAGAGAGACCGAGACAGGGGCGGGCGGCTACACCTTC. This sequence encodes CSARETETGAGGYTF.

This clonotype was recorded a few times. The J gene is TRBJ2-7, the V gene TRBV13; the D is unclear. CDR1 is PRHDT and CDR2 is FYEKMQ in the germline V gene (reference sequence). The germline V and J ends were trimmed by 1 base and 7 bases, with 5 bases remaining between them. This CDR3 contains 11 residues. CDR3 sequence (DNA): TGTGCCAGCAGCTTAGACCAGGAGCAGTACTTC. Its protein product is CASSLDQEQYF.

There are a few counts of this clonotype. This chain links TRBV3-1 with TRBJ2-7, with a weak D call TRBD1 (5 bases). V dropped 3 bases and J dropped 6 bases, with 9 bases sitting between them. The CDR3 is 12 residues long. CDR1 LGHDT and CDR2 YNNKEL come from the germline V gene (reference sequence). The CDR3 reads CASSQLGLEQYF. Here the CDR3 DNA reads TGTGCCAGCAGCCAGCTGGGGCTCGAGCAGTACTTC.

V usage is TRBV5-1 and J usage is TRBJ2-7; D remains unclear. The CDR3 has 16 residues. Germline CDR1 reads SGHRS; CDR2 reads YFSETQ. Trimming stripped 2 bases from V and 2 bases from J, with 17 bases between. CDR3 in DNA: TGCGCCAGCAGCTTACAAATGGACGGAATCCCCTACGAGCAGTACTTC. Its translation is CASSLQMDGIPYEQYF.

CDR3 bases: TGTGCCAGCAGCGTAGACGGGCTAGCGGGGGGGGCAGATACGCAGTATTTT. Protein: CASSVDGLAGGADTQYF. The gene calls are TRBV9 and TRBJ2-3, with 12 bases lining up with TRBD2. Trimming removed 0 bases from V and 4 bases from J; junction bases left unmatched: 6. CDR3 length: 17 residues. From germline, CDR1 is SGDLS and CDR2 YYNGEE.

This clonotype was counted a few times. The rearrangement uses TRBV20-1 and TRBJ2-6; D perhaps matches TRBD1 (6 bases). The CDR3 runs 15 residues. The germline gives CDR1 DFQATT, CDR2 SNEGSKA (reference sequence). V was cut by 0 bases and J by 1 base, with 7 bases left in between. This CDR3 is CSARDQGSGANVLTF. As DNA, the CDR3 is TGCAGTGCTAGAGATCAGGGGTCTGGGGCCAACGTCCTGACTTTC.

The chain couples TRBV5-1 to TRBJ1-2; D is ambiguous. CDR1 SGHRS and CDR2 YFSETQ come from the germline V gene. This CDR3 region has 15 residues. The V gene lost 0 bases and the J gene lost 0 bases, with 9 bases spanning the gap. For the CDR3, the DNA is TGCGCCAGCAGCTTGGTTAGCAGCACTAACTATGGCTACACCTTC. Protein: CASSLVSSTNYGYTF.

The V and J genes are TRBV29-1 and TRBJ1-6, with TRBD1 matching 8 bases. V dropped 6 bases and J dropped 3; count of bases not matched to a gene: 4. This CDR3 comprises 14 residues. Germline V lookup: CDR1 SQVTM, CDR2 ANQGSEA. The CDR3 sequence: CSVSDRGYNSPLHF. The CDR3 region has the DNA TGCAGCGTCAGCGACAGGGGCTATAATTCACCCCTCCACTTT.

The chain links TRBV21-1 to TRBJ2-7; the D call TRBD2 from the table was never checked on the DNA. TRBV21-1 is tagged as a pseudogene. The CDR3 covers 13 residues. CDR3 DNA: TGTGCCAGCAGCAAGACGGGACTAGACGAGCAGTACTTC. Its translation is CASSKTGLDEQYF.

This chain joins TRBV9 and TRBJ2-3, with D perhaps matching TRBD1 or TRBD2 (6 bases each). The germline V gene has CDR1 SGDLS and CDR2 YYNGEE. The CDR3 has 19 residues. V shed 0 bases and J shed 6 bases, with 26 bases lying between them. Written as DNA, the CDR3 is TGTGCCAGCAGCGTAGCTCCCGGGGGCCAGCGCCCGGGGGTTGATACGCAGTATTTT. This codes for CASSVAPGGQRPGVDTQYF.

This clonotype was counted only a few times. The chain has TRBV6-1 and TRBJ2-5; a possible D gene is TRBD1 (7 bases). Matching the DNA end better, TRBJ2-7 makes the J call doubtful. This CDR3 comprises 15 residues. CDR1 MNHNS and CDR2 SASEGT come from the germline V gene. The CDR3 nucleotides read TGTGCCAGCAGTGAACGGGGGACAGTCATCCACGAGCAGTACTTC. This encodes CASSERGTVIHEQYF.

The CDR3 loop reads CASSLPPDLTDTQYF. The CDR3 DNA reads as TGTGCCAGCAGTTTACCCCCGGATCTCACAGATACGCAGTATTTT. The V call is TRBV28, the J call TRBJ2-3; D gene unclear. The CDR3 has 15 amino acids. From germline, CDR1 is MDHEN and CDR2 SYDVKM. The V end was cut by 2 bases, the J end by 2 bases, with 11 bases between. Full variable domain (missing parts from reference TRBV28 and TRBJ2-3): DVKVTQSSRYLVKRTGEKVFLECVQDMDHENMFWYRQDPGLGLRLIYFSYDVKMKEKGDIPEGYSVSREKKERFSLILESASTNQTSMYLCASSLPPDLTDTQYFGPGTRLTVL.

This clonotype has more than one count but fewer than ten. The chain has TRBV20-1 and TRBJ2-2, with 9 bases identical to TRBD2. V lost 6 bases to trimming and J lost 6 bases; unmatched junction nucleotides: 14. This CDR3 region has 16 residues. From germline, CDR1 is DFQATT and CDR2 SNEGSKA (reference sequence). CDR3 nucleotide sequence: TGCAGTGCCTTCGCTCCGGCGGGGGGGGTATCCGGGGAGCTGTTTTTT. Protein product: CSAFAPAGGVSGELFF.

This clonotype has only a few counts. The CDR3 loop is CASSKEAQANTEAFF. For the CDR3, the DNA is TGTGCCAGCAGCAAAGAGGCCCAGGCTAACACTGAAGCTTTCTTT. This chain joins TRBV21-1 and TRBJ1-1. TRBV21-1 is flagged as a pseudogene. The CDR3 covers 15 residues.

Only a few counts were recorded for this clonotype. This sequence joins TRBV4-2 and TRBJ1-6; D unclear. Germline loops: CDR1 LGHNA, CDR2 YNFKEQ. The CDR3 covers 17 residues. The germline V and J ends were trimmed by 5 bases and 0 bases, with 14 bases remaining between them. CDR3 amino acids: CASSVNIQSSYNSPLHF. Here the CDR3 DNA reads TGTGCCAGCAGCGTTAACATCCAGAGCTCCTATAATTCACCCCTCCACTTT.

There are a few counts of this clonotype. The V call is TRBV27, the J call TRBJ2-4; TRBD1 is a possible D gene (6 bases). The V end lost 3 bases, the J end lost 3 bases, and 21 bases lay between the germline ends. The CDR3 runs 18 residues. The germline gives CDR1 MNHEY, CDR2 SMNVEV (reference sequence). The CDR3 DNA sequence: TGTGCCAGCAGTTTGAGGGGGAGTCCCTCTGTGGGCAAAAACATTCAGTACTTC. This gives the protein CASSLRGSPSVGKNIQYF.